This is a list of T cell receptor beta chains from one sample in a study of shared clonotypes between healthy human individuals. Sequencing was performed with immunoSEQ multiplex PCR; in TCRdb, only in-frame clones are kept and a portion is missing. Of millions of clones in the sample, 85% to 95% were seen once. The sequenced material came from naive CD4+ T cells sorted from blood. The source is a man between 18 and 29 years old in good health. The CDR3 runs from the conserved cysteine through the conserved F or W. The order of the fields is CDR3 protein, CDR3 DNA, J gene, clone size, D gene, V gene. A D gene is named only where the DNA matches it firmly. A row's size may be missing; if present it is once, few, many or a size class.

CDR3aa: CAWETGRGQPQHF
CDR3nt: TGTGCCTGGGAAACAGGGAGAGGTCAGCCCCAGCATTTT
j_gene: TRBJ1-5
abundance: -
d_gene: -
v_gene: TRBV30

CDR3aa: CASSPNRDGPYNEQFF
CDR3nt: TGTGCCAGCAGTCCCAACAGGGATGGCCCCTACAATGAGCAGTTCTTC
j_gene: TRBJ2-1
abundance: once
d_gene: -
v_gene: TRBV5-6

CDR3aa: CASTRENGPQETQYF
CDR3nt: TGCGCCAGCACTCGGGAGAATGGGCCTCAAGAGACCCAGTACTTC
j_gene: TRBJ2-5
abundance: -
d_gene: -
v_gene: TRBV5-1

CDR3aa: CASSLGLSDGYTF
CDR3nt: TGCGCCAGCAGCTTGGGACTCTCAGATGGCTACACCTTC
j_gene: TRBJ1-2
abundance: -
d_gene: -
v_gene: TRBV5-1

CDR3aa: CASSLTGQGAYEQYF
CDR3nt: TGTGCCAGCAGCTTGACCGGACAGGGTGCCTACGAGCAGTACTTC
j_gene: TRBJ2-7
abundance: -
d_gene: TRBD1
v_gene: TRBV5-4

CDR3aa: CASSPDWGLGETQYF
CDR3nt: TGTGCCAGCAGCCCAGACTGGGGGCTCGGGGAGACCCAGTACTTC
j_gene: TRBJ2-5
abundance: few
d_gene: -
v_gene: TRBV14

CDR3aa: CASSLDLYQPQHF
CDR3nt: TGCGCCAGCAGCTTGGATCTTTATCAGCCCCAGCATTTT
j_gene: TRBJ1-5
abundance: few
d_gene: -
v_gene: TRBV5-1

CDR3aa: CSVEDLTNEQYF
CDR3nt: TGCAGCGTTGAAGATCTAACAAACGAGCAGTACTTC
j_gene: TRBJ2-7
abundance: -
d_gene: -
v_gene: TRBV29-1

CDR3aa: CASSLGQPTNEKLFF
CDR3nt: TGTGCCAGCTCACTGGGACAGCCAACTAATGAAAAACTGTTTTTT
j_gene: TRBJ1-4
abundance: -
d_gene: TRBD1
v_gene: TRBV18

CDR3aa: CASSLAGSRVSYEQYF
CDR3nt: TGTGCCAGCAGCTTGGCTGGGTCGCGGGTTTCCTACGAGCAGTACTTC
j_gene: TRBJ2-7
abundance: once
d_gene: -
v_gene: TRBV5-5

CDR3aa: CASSWDSRYEQYF
CDR3nt: TGCGCCAGCAGCTGGGACAGTCGCTACGAGCAGTACTTC
j_gene: TRBJ2-7
abundance: once
d_gene: TRBD1
v_gene: TRBV5-1

CDR3aa: CSARDQTEAFF
CDR3nt: TGCAGTGCTAGAGATCAGACCGAAGCTTTCTTT
j_gene: TRBJ1-1
abundance: -
d_gene: -
v_gene: TRBV20-1

CDR3aa: CSASTLPEQFF
CDR3nt: TGCAGTGCTAGTACTCTTCCTGAGCAGTTCTTC
j_gene: TRBJ2-1
abundance: -
d_gene: -
v_gene: TRBV20-1

CDR3aa: CASSVGKTEAFF
CDR3nt: TGTGCCAGCAGTGTAGGGAAGACTGAAGCTTTCTTT
j_gene: TRBJ1-1
abundance: -
d_gene: -
v_gene: TRBV25-1

CDR3aa: CASSTSGGNNEQFF
CDR3nt: TGTGCCAGCAGCACTAGCGGGGGGAACAATGAGCAGTTCTTC
j_gene: TRBJ2-1
abundance: -
d_gene: TRBD2
v_gene: TRBV6-6

CDR3aa: CASSRGGQGASYTF
CDR3nt: TGTGCCAGCAGCCGAGGGGGCCAGGGGGCCAGCTACACCTTC
j_gene: TRBJ1-2
abundance: -
d_gene: TRBD1
v_gene: TRBV27

CDR3aa: CASSATATPGDTQYF
CDR3nt: TGTGCCAGCAGCGCGACTGCCACCCCAGGGGATACGCAGTATTTT
j_gene: TRBJ2-3
abundance: -
d_gene: -
v_gene: TRBV9

CDR3aa: CASSSSGTGVGYTF
CDR3nt: TGTGCCAGCAGTTCGAGCGGGACAGGGGTAGGCTACACCTTC
j_gene: TRBJ1-2
abundance: -
d_gene: TRBD1
v_gene: TRBV25-1

CDR3aa: CASSTGQGVGEAFF
CDR3nt: TGTGCCAGCAGCACCGGACAGGGGGTTGGTGAAGCTTTCTTT
j_gene: TRBJ1-1
abundance: -
d_gene: TRBD1
v_gene: TRBV11-2

CDR3aa: CASSPQSGGYSPLHF
CDR3nt: TGTGCCAGCTCACCACAGTCAGGGGGCTACTCACCCCTCCACTTT
j_gene: TRBJ1-6
abundance: -
d_gene: TRBD1
v_gene: TRBV18

CDR3aa: CASSFVNSPLHF
CDR3nt: TGTGCCAGCAGTTTTGTTAATTCACCCCTCCACTTT
j_gene: TRBJ1-6
abundance: -
d_gene: -
v_gene: TRBV27

CDR3aa: CASTERGAQETQYF
CDR3nt: TGTGCCAGCACCGAGCGGGGCGCCCAAGAGACCCAGTACTTC
j_gene: TRBJ2-5
abundance: -
d_gene: TRBD2
v_gene: TRBV7-8

CDR3aa: CSARFGETQYF
CDR3nt: TGCAGTGCTAGATTCGGAGAGACCCAGTACTTC
j_gene: TRBJ2-5
abundance: -
d_gene: -
v_gene: TRBV20-1

CDR3aa: CASKLPGQQETQYF
CDR3nt: TGTGCCAGCAAATTACCGGGCCAACAAGAGACCCAGTACTTC
j_gene: TRBJ2-5
abundance: -
d_gene: -
v_gene: TRBV5-4

CDR3aa: CASSYALGQGASEAFF
CDR3nt: TGTGCCAGCAGTTACGCCCTTGGGCAGGGGGCTTCTGAAGCTTTCTTT
j_gene: TRBJ1-1
abundance: -
d_gene: TRBD1
v_gene: TRBV6-6

CDR3aa: CASSSGQASSGNTIYF
CDR3nt: TGCGCCAGCAGTTCCGGGCAGGCGAGCTCTGGAAACACCATATATTTT
j_gene: TRBJ1-3
abundance: -
d_gene: -
v_gene: TRBV5-1

CDR3aa: CASRRSWTSGRAHEQYF
CDR3nt: TGTGCCAGCAGACGGTCCTGGACTAGCGGGAGGGCCCACGAGCAGTACTTC
j_gene: TRBJ2-7
abundance: -
d_gene: TRBD2
v_gene: TRBV7-2

CDR3aa: CASCSIFRAYEQYF
CDR3nt: TGTGCCAGCTGTTCGATATTCAGGGCCTACGAGCAGTACTTC
j_gene: TRBJ2-7
abundance: -
d_gene: -
v_gene: TRBV28

CDR3aa: CAISESVLAEFEQYF
CDR3nt: TGTGCCATCAGTGAGTCGGTACTAGCGGAATTCGAGCAGTACTTC
j_gene: TRBJ2-7
abundance: -
d_gene: TRBD2
v_gene: TRBV10-3

CDR3aa: CASSYSGQPRNSPLHF
CDR3nt: TGTGCCAGCAGTTACTCAGGTCAACCAAGAAATTCACCCCTCCACTTT
j_gene: TRBJ1-6
abundance: -
d_gene: -
v_gene: TRBV6-5

CDR3aa: CASSSGTANTEAFF
CDR3nt: TGTGCCAGCAGCTCAGGGACAGCCAACACTGAAGCTTTCTTT
j_gene: TRBJ1-1
abundance: -
d_gene: TRBD1
v_gene: TRBV5-6

CDR3aa: CSVRKTSNQPQHF
CDR3nt: TGCAGCGTTCGGAAAACTAGCAATCAGCCCCAGCATTTT
j_gene: TRBJ1-5
abundance: -
d_gene: -
v_gene: TRBV29-1

CDR3aa: CASSPDSPASGNTIYF
CDR3nt: TGTGCCAGCAGTCCGGACAGCCCGGCGAGTGGAAACACCATATATTTT
j_gene: TRBJ1-3
abundance: -
d_gene: -
v_gene: TRBV2

CDR3aa: CASSSRGASTTGELFF
CDR3nt: TGTGCCAGCAGCTCGAGGGGGGCTTCGACCACCGGGGAGCTGTTTTTT
j_gene: TRBJ2-2
abundance: -
d_gene: -
v_gene: TRBV7-2

CDR3aa: CASSSRLAGGLDTQYF
CDR3nt: TGTGCCAGCAGTTCCCGACTAGCGGGAGGGTTAGATACGCAGTATTTT
j_gene: TRBJ2-3
abundance: -
d_gene: TRBD2
v_gene: TRBV6-5

CDR3aa: CAWSPINSEQYF
CDR3nt: TGTGCCTGGAGTCCCATAAACAGCGAGCAGTACTTC
j_gene: TRBJ2-7
abundance: -
d_gene: -
v_gene: TRBV30

CDR3aa: CASSRSKQGADYEQYF
CDR3nt: TGCGCCAGCAGCCGAAGCAAACAGGGGGCTGATTACGAGCAGTACTTC
j_gene: TRBJ2-7
abundance: -
d_gene: TRBD1
v_gene: TRBV5-1

CDR3aa: CASSQGGQPQHF
CDR3nt: TGTGCCAGCAGCCAAGGGGGTCAGCCCCAGCATTTT
j_gene: TRBJ1-5
abundance: -
d_gene: -
v_gene: TRBV14

CDR3aa: CASSLVSLGPNQPQHF
CDR3nt: TGTGCCAGCAGCTTAGTTTCGTTGGGGCCCAATCAGCCCCAGCATTTT
j_gene: TRBJ1-5
abundance: -
d_gene: -
v_gene: TRBV7-8

CDR3aa: CASSVDRVTEAFF
CDR3nt: TGTGCCAGCAGTGTAGACAGGGTCACTGAAGCTTTCTTT
j_gene: TRBJ1-1
abundance: -
d_gene: TRBD1
v_gene: TRBV25-1

CDR3aa: CASSKRGGYTF
CDR3nt: TGTGCCAGTAGTAAGCGGGGTGGCTACACCTTC
j_gene: TRBJ1-2
abundance: once
d_gene: -
v_gene: TRBV19

CDR3aa: CASSRGGQDYGYTF
CDR3nt: TGTGCCAGCTCTAGAGGGGGCCAGGACTATGGCTACACCTTC
j_gene: TRBJ1-2
abundance: once
d_gene: TRBD1
v_gene: TRBV6-5

CDR3aa: CASSAKYEQYF
CDR3nt: TGTGCCAGCAGCGCAAAATACGAGCAGTACTTC
j_gene: TRBJ2-7
abundance: -
d_gene: -
v_gene: TRBV9

CDR3aa: CASRATGLYGYTF
CDR3nt: TGTGCCAGCAGGGCGACAGGGCTTTACGGCTACACCTTC
j_gene: TRBJ1-2
abundance: -
d_gene: TRBD1
v_gene: TRBV6-1

CDR3aa: CASSLMGLDTDTQYF
CDR3nt: TGTGCCAGCAGCCTGATGGGGCTTGACACAGATACGCAGTATTTT
j_gene: TRBJ2-3
abundance: -
d_gene: -
v_gene: TRBV11-3

CDR3aa: CASSFKLAINEQFF
CDR3nt: TGCGCCAGCAGCTTCAAACTAGCGATAAATGAGCAGTTCTTC
j_gene: TRBJ2-1
abundance: -
d_gene: TRBD2
v_gene: TRBV5-1

CDR3aa: CASSVGEASGIYF
CDR3nt: TGTGCCAGCAGCGTAGGGGAGGCTAGCGGGATATACTTC
j_gene: TRBJ2-5
abundance: -
d_gene: TRBD2
v_gene: TRBV9

CDR3aa: CASSYFTLGGNSPLHF
CDR3nt: TGTGCCAGCAGCTATTTTACTCTGGGGGGAAATTCACCCCTCCACTTT
j_gene: TRBJ1-6
abundance: -
d_gene: -
v_gene: TRBV5-8

CDR3aa: CASSDRPGTRRDGELFF
CDR3nt: TGTGCCAGCAGTGACCGCCCCGGGACTAGACGAGACGGGGAGCTGTTTTTT
j_gene: TRBJ2-2
abundance: -
d_gene: TRBD2
v_gene: TRBV6-1

CDR3aa: CASRVTGQGSWPQHF
CDR3nt: TGTGCCAGTAGAGTTACGGGACAGGGGTCATGGCCCCAGCATTTT
j_gene: TRBJ1-5
abundance: -
d_gene: TRBD1
v_gene: TRBV19